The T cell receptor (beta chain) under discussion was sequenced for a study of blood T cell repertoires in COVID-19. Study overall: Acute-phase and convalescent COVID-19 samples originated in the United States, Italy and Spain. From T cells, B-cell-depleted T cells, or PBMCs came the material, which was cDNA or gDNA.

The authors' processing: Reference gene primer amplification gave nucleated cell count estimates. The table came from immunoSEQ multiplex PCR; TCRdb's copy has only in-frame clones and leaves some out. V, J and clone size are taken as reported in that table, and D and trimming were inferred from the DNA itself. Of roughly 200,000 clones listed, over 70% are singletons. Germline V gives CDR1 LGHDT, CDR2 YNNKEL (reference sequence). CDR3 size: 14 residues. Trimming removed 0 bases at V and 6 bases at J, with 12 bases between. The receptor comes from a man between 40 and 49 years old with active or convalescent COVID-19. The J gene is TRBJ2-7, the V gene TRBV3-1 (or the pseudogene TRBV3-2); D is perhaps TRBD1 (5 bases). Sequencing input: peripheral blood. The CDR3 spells CASSQDEQGGEQYF. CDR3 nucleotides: TGTGCCAGCAGCCAAGATGAGCAGGGCGGCGAGCAGTACTTC.